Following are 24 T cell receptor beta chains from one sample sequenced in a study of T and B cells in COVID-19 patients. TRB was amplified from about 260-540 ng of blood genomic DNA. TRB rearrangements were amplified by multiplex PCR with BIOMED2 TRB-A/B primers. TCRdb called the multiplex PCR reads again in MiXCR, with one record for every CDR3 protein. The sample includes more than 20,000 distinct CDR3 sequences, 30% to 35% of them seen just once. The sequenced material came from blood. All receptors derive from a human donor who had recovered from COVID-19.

In nucleotides, the CDR3 is TGTGCCAGCGGTGACAGTAACACCGGGGAGCTGTTTTTT. Its protein is CASGDSNTGELFF. The chain links TRBV6-2 or TRBV6-3 to TRBJ2-2; D may be TRBD1 (5 bases). This CDR3 comprises 13 residues. Per the germline V gene, CDR1 is MNHEY and CDR2 is SVGEGT. Trimming removed 8 bases from V and 2 bases from J, with 9 bases in between.

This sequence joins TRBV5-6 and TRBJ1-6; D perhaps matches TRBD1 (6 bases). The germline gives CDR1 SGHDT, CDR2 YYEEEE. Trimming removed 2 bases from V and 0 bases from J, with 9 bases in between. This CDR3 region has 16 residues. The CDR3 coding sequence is TGTGCCAGCAGCTTAGACAGGTCCTCCTATAATTCACCCCTCCACTTT. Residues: CASSLDRSSYNSPLHF.

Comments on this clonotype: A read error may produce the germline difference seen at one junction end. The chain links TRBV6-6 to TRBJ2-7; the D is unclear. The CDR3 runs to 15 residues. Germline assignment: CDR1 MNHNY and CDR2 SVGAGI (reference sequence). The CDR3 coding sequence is TGTGCCAGCAGTTACGGTACGGGCTCCTCCTACGATCAGTACTTC. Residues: CASSYGTGSSYDQYF.

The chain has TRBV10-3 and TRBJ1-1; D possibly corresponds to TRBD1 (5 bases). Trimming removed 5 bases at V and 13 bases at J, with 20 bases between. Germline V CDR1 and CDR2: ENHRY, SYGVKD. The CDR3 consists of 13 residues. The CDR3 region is CAISIRPVNGGFF. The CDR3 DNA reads TGTGCCATCAGTATAAGACCCGTCAATGGGGGTTTCTTT.

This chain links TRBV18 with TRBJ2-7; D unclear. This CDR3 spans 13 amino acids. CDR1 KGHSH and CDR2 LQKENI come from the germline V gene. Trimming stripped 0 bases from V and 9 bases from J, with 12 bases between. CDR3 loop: CASSPPWISSQYF. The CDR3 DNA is TGTGCCAGCTCACCACCCTGGATCAGCTCGCAGTACTTC.

Here the CDR3 DNA reads TGTGCCAGCAGCCTACCACCTTTGAGGGACAGAGAAGAAAAACTGTTTTTT. As protein: CASSLPPLRDREEKLFF. J is TRBJ1-4 and V is TRBV21-1; TRBD1 is taken as the D call from the table, unchecked against the DNA. TRBV21-1 is deemed a pseudogene. CDR3 size: 17 residues.

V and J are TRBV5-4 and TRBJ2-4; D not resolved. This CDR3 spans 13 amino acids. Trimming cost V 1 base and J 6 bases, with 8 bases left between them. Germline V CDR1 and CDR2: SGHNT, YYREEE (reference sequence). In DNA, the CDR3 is TGTGCCAGCAGCTTGCTGGACGGAAACATTCAGTACTTC. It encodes CASSLLDGNIQYF.

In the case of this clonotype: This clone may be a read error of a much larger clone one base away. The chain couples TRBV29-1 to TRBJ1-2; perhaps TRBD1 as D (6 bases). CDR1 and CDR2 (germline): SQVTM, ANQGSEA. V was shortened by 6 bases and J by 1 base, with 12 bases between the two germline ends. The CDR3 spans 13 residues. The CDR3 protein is CSVRGGLNYGYTF. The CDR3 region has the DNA TGCAGCGTCAGGGGAGGACTTAACTATGGCTACACCTTC.

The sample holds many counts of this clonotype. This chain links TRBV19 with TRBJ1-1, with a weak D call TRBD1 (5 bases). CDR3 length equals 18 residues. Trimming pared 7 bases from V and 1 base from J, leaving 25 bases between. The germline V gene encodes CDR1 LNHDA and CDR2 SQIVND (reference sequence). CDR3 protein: CASTSISLRDSSNTEAFF. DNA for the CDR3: TGTGCCAGTACCTCCATATCGCTAAGAGACAGCTCGAACACTGAAGCTTTCTTT.

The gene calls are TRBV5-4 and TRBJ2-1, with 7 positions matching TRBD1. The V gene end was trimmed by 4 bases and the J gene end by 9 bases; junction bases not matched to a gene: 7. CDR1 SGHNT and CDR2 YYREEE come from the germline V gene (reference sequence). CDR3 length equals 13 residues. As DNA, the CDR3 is TGTGCCAGCAGCCCGGCCGGACAGGTTGAGCAGTTCTTC. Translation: CASSPAGQVEQFF.

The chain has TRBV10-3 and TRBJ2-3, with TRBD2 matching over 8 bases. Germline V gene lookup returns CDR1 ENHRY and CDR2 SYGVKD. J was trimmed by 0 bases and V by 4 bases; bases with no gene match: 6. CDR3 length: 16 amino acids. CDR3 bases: TGTGCCATCAGTGTTCAGCGGGAGATGAGCACAGATACGCAGTATTTT. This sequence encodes CAISVQREMSTDTQYF.

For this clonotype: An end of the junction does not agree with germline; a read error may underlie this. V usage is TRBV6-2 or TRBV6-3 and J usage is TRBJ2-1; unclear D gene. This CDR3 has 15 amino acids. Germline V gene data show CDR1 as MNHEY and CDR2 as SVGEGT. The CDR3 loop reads CASSYRPSGVDEKFF. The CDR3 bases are TGTGCCAGCAGTTACCGTCCTTCAGGTGTCGATGAGAAGTTCTTC.

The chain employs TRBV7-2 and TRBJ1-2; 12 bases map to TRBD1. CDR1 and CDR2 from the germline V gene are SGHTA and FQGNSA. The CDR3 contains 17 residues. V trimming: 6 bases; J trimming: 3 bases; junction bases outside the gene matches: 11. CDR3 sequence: CASSPSRDRGRDYGYTF. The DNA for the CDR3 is TGTGCCAGCAGTCCTAGCCGGGACAGGGGGCGCGACTATGGCTACACCTTC.

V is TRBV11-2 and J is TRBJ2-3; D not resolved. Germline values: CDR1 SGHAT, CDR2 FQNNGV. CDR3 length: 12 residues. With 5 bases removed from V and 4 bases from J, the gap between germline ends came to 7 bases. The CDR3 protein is CASSPTSDTQYF. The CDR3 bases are TGTGCCAGCAGCCCCACCTCAGATACGCAGTATTTT.

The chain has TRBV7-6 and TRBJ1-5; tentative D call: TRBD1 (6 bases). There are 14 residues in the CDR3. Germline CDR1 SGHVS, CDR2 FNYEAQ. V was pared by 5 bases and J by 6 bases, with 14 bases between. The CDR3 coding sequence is TGTGCCAGCAGCGCAACAGGGTTGGGTCAGCCCCAGCATTTT. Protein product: CASSATGLGQPQHF.

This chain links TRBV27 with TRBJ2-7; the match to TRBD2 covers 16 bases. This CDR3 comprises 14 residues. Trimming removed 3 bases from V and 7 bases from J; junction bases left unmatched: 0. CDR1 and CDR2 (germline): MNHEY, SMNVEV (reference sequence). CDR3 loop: CASSLGLAGGEQYF. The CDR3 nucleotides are TGTGCCAGCAGTTTGGGACTAGCGGGAGGGGAGCAGTACTTC.

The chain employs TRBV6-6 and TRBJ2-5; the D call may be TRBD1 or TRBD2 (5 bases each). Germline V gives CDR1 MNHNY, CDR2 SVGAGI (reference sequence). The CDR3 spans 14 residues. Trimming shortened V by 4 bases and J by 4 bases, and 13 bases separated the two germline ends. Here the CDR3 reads CASSSGTSVETQYF. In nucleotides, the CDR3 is TGTGCCAGCAGTTCCGGGACGTCGGTAGAGACCCAGTACTTC.

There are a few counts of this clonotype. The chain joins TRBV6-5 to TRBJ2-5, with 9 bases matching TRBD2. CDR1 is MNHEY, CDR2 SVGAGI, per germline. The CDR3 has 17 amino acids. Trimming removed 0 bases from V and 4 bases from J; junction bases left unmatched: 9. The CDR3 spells CASSYSTSRGGTETQYF. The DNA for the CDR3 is TGTGCCAGCAGTTACTCGACGTCGCGGGGGGGCACAGAGACCCAGTACTTC.

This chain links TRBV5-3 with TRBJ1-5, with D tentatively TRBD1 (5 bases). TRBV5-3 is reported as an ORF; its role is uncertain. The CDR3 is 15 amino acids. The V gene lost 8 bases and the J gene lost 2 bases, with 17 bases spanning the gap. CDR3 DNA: TGTGCCAGCTCCCGGGGCCGGAGGGGCAATCAGCCCCAGCATTTT. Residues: CASSRGRRGNQPQHF.

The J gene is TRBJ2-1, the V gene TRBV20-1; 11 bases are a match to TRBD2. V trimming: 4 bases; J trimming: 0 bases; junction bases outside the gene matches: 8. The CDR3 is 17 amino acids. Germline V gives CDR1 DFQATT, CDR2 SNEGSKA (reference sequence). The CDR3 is CSATSGGLESSYNEQFF. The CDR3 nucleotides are TGCAGTGCTACTAGCGGGGGGCTCGAAAGCTCCTACAATGAGCAGTTCTTC.

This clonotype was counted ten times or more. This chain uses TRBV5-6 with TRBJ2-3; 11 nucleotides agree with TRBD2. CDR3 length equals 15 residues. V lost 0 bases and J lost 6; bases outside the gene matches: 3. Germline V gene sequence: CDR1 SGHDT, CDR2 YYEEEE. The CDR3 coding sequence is TGTGCCAGCAGCTTGGTAGCGGGAGGGGGCGATACGCAGTATTTT. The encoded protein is CASSLVAGGGDTQYF.

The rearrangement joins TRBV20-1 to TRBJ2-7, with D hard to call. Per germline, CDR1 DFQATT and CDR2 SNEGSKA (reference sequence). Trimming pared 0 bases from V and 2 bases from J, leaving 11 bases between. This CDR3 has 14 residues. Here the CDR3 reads CSARDGYATYEQYF. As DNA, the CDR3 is TGCAGTGCTAGAGACGGATACGCCACCTACGAGCAGTACTTC.

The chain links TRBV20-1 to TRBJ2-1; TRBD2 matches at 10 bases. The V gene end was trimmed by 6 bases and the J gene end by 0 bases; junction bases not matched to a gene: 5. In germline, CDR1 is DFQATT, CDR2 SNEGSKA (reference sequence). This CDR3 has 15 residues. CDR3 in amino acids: CSASLAGVSYNEQFF. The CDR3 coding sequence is TGCAGTGCGTCCCTAGCGGGAGTCTCCTACAATGAGCAGTTCTTC.

CDR3 DNA sequence: TGTGCCATCTCCAGGGTCCCCTACGAGCAGTACTTC. Its translation is CAISRVPYEQYF. V and J are TRBV6-5 and TRBJ2-7; D may be TRBD1 (5 bases). The V gene lost 10 bases and the J gene lost 2 bases, with 12 bases spanning the gap. Germline V lookup: CDR1 MNHEY, CDR2 SVGAGI. CDR3 size: 12 residues.